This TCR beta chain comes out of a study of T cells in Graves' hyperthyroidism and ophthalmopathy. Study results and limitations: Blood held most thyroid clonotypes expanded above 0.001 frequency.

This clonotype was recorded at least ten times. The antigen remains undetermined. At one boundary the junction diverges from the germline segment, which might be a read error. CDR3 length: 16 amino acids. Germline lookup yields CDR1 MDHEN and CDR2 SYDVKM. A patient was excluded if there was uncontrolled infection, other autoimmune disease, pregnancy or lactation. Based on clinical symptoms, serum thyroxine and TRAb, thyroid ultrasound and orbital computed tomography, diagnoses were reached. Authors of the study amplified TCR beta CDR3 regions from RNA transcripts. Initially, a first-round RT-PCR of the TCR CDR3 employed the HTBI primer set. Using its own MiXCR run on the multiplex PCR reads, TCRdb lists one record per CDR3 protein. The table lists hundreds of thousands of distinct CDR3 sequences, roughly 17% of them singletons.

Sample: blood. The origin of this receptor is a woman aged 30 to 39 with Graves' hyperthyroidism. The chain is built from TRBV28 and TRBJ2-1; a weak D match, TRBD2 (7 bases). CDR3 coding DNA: TGTGCCAGCATGGGTTATCGGGGGGCCAACTACAATGAGCAGTCCTTC. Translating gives CASMGYRGANYNEQSF.